This section outlines one TCR beta chain sequence together with its context. Its antigen is undetermined. Researchers took RNA transcripts and amplified the TCR beta CDR3 regions from them. Researchers ran a first-round RT-PCR on the TCR CDR3 using the HTBI primer set. TCRdb processed the multiplex PCR reads anew with MiXCR; each CDR3 protein has one entry. This sample has approximately 330,000 distinct CDR3 sequences; 21% occur once, and the top ten carry roughly 52%. Graves' hyperthyroidism is called stable when ophthalmopathy does not progress within 18 months. Exclusions: uncontrolled infection, other autoimmune disease, pregnancy, lactation. The diagnostic basis comprised clinical symptoms, serum thyroxine and TRAb, thyroid ultrasound and orbital computed tomography. The sample comes from a study of T cells in Graves' hyperthyroidism and ophthalmopathy. Overall study results and limits: A median 6.5 months before onset, the model predicted ophthalmopathy.

Germline values: CDR1 MNHNS, CDR2 SASEGT. V was trimmed by 3 bases and J by 4 bases, leaving 7 bases between them. This CDR3 contains 13 residues. This TCR derives from a woman in her fifties or sixties with Graves' hyperthyroidism. Input material: blood. This chain joins TRBV6-1 and TRBJ1-3; D is unresolved. CDR3 nucleotide sequence: TGTGCCAGCAGTGATTTGGTCGGAAACACCATATATTTT. Protein product: CASSDLVGNTIYF.